This T cell receptor beta chain was retrieved from a study of cytomegalovirus exposure and HLA in healthy donors. Points from the study as a whole: Investigators reported fewer than 200 TCR beta chains as tied to cytomegalovirus. Immune exposure was documented only through CMV serostatus.

In regard to this clone: What it recognizes is unknown.

Nominally healthy donors provided the samples, though records likely missed some immune exposures. Germline CDR1 and CDR2: SGHDN and FVKESK. CDR3 length: 15 amino acids. Losses at the gene ends were 1 base for V and 4 bases for J; bases not matched to a gene: 4. The PCR contained 60 Vbeta and 13 Jbeta primers. Method: immunoSEQ multiplex PCR; TCRdb's copy keeps in-frame clones and lacks some. The data contain around 120,000 clones, around 86% of them singletons. The V and J genes are TRBV14 and TRBJ2-1, with 7 bases fitting TRBD2. Source material: PBMCs. The receptor comes from a woman aged 25 to 45 in good health and CMV-seronegative. CDR3 loop: CASSQVLAVYNEQFF. The CDR3 DNA reads TGTGCCAGCAGCCAAGTGCTAGCGGTTTACAATGAGCAGTTCTTC.